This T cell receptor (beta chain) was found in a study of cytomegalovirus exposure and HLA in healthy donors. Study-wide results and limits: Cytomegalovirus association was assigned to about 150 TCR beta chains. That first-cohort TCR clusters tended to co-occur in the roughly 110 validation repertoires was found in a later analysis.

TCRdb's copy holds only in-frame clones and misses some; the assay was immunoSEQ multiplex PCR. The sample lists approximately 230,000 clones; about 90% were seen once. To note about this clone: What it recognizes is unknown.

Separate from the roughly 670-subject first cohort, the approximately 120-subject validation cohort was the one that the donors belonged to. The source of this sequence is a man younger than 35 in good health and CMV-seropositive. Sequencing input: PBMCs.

The CDR3 coding sequence is TGTGCCAGCAGCTTCCCGGGTTCCGATGATTACAATGAGCAGTTCTTC. This codes for CASSFPGSDDYNEQFF. This chain uses TRBV7-9 with TRBJ2-1; no reliable D call. The CDR3 contains 16 residues. Trimming took 3 bases from V and 4 from J, leaving 16 bases between them. Germline V gives CDR1 SEHNR, CDR2 FQNEAQ (reference sequence). Supplemented by reference TRBV7-9 and TRBJ2-1, the full variable domain reads DTGVSQNPRHKITKRGQNVTFRCDPISEHNRLYWYRQTLGQGPEFLTYFQNEAQLEKSRLLSDRFSAERPKGSFSTLEIQRTEQGDSAMYLCASSFPGSDDYNEQFFGPGTRLTVL.